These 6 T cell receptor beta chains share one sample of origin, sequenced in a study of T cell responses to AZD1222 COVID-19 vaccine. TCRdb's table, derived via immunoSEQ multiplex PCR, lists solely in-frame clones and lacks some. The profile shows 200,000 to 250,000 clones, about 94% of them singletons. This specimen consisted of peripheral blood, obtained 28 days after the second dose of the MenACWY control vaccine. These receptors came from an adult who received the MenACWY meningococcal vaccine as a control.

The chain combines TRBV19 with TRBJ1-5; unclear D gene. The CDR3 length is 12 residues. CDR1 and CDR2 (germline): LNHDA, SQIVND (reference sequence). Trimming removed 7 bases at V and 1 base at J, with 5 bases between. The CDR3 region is CASKGSNQPQHF. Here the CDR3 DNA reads TGTGCCAGTAAGGGCAGCAATCAGCCCCAGCATTTT.

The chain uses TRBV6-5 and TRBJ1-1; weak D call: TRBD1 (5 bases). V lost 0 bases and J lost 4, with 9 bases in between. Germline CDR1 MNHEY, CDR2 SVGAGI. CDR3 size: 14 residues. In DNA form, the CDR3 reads TGTGCCAGCAGTTACTCCCGGCAGGGCACTGAAGCTTTCTTT. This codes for CASSYSRQGTEAFF.

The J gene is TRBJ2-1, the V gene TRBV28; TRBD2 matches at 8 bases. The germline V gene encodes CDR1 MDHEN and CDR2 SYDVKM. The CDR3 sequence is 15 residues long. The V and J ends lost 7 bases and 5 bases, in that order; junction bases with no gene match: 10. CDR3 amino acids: CASTRLAGLNNEQFF. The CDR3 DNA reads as TGTGCCAGCACCCGTCTAGCGGGCCTAAACAATGAGCAGTTCTTC.

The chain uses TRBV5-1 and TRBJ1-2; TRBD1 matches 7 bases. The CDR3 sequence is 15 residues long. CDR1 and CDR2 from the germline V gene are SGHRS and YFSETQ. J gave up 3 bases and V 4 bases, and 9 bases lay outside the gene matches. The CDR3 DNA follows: TGCGCCAGCAGCAAGAATACAGGGGAGTACTATGGCTACACCTTC. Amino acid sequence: CASSKNTGEYYGYTF.

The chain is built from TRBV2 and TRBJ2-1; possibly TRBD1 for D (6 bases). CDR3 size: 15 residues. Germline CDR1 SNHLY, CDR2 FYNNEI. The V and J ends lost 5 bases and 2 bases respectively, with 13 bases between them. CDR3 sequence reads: CASSLQGPPYNEQFF. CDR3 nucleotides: TGTGCCAGCAGTCTCCAGGGGCCCCCCTACAATGAGCAGTTCTTC.

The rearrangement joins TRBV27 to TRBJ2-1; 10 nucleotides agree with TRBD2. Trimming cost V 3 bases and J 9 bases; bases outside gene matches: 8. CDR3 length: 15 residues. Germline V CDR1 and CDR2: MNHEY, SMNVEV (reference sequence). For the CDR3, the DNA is TGTGCCAGCAGTTTCCAGCGGGGGGGCGAGGGTGAGCAGTTCTTC. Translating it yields CASSFQRGGEGEQFF.